The 18 T cell receptor beta chains given below trace back to one sample, sequenced in a study of T cell clonality in common variable immunodeficiency (dated by TCRdb to the mid-2010s). The library was obtained by the immunoSEQ multiplex PCR assay. Sourced from immuneACCESS, this table was stored by TCRdb with only in-frame sequences that have V and J called. A share of the clones is absent; for the studies checked, an unresolved V gene accounts for under half, and the remainder has no known explanation. The table gives about 35,000 clones for this sample, with none occurring only once. Together, the top ten hold around a tenth of the sample. Sequenced material: peripheral blood mononuclear cells. Receptor source: a person aged 18 to 69 in good health.

This clone came up many times. The read terminates 3 residues before the CDR3 end, so the remaining end is supplied by the germline J gene. The same CDR3 is also encoded by other DNA sequences in this sample. J is TRBJ1-2 and V is TRBV18, with D perhaps TRBD1 (5 bases). Germline V gene data show CDR1 as KGHSH and CDR2 as LQKENI. This CDR3 comprises 13 residues. V was trimmed by 6 bases and J by 2 bases, leaving 10 bases between them. The sequenced part of the CDR3 DNA is TGTGCCAGCTCGACGGGGGGAAACTATGGC. As protein: CASSTGGNYG. The entire CDR3 reads CASSTGGNYGYTF.

This clone has only a few counts. The read finishes 3 residues shy of the CDR3 end, and the germline J gene is used to complete it. V usage is TRBV18 and J usage is TRBJ2-3; TRBD1 might be the D (5 bases). This CDR3 contains 14 residues. Germline V lookup: CDR1 KGHSH, CDR2 LQKENI. CDR3 sequence reads: CASSPDTRVETQYF. The DNA read from the CDR3 is TGTGCCAGCTCACCGGACACCAGGGTAGAGACG.

This clone was recorded at least ten times. Read coverage stops 3 residues before the CDR3 terminus; the germline J gene supplies the remainder. The chain has TRBV3-1 (or the pseudogene TRBV3-2) and TRBJ2-3, with 10 bases that match TRBD2. In germline, CDR1 is LGHDT, CDR2 YNNKEL (reference sequence). The CDR3 contains 16 residues. The trim removed 4 bases at V and 2 bases at J, leaving 6 bases unmatched. The DNA read from the CDR3 is TGTGCCAGCAGCCCCCTAGCGGGAGCTATCACAGATACG. Its protein product is CASSPLAGAITDT. The whole CDR3 sequence reads CASSPLAGAITDTQYF.

This clone has more than one count but fewer than ten. Just one base apart from a much larger clone, this may be a read error. Coverage ceases 3 residues before the CDR3 finishes, and the germline J gene fills in the end. The chain carries TRBV7-2 and TRBJ2-3; TRBD1 agrees at 7 bases. Germline CDR1 reads SGHTA; CDR2 reads FQGNSA. CDR3 length: 14 amino acids. This CDR3 is CASSLAGGYQPQYF. The sequenced part of the CDR3 DNA is TGTGCCAGCAGCTTAGCAGGGGGCTATCAGCCG. Supplemented by reference TRBV7-2 and TRBJ2-3, the full variable domain reads GAGVSQSPSNKVTEKGKDVELRCDPISGHTALYWYRQSLGQGLEFLIYFQGNSAPDKSGLPSDRFSAERTGGSVSTLTIQRTQQEDSAVYLCASSLAGGYQPQYFGPGTRLTVL.

This clone is labeled as medium-sized (0.01 to 0.1%). The read terminates 3 residues ahead of where the CDR3 ends, so the germline J gene completes it. The rearrangement links TRBV20-1 to TRBJ2-7; 10 nucleotides line up with TRBD2. CDR3 length equals 14 residues. CDR1 and CDR2 (germline): DFQATT, SNEGSKA (reference sequence). Trimming removed 5 bases from V and 0 bases from J; junction bases left unmatched: 4. The covered CDR3 bases are TGCAGTGCTGAACTAGCGGGGAACTCCTACGAG. Encoded protein: CSAELAGNSYE. The complete CDR3 reads CSAELAGNSYEQYF.

This clone was observed at least ten times. The read terminates 3 residues ahead of where the CDR3 ends, so the germline J gene completes it. The chain employs TRBV7-3 and TRBJ2-3, with 8 nucleotides matching TRBD2. The ends lost 2 bases at V and 7 bases at J; junction bases unmatched: 8. The CDR3 runs 15 residues. The germline gives CDR1 SGHTA, CDR2 FQGTGA. Here the CDR3 reads CASSLGEVAGNTQYF. The CDR3 DNA, read in part, is TGTGCCAGCAGCTTAGGGGAAGTAGCGGGAAATACG.

This clone was counted at least ten times. The read ends 3 residues before the CDR3 terminus; that terminus is restored from the germline J gene. The V call is TRBV9, the J call TRBJ2-3; weak D call: TRBD2 (6 bases). The V and J ends lost 0 bases and 2 bases respectively, with 10 bases between them. Germline CDR1 is SGDLS and CDR2 is YYNGEE. This CDR3 contains 15 residues. CDR3 bases read: TGTGCCAGCAGCGTAGAGGCTAGCGACACAGATACG. Its translation is CASSVEASDTDT. The whole CDR3 protein reads CASSVEASDTDTQYF.

There are many counts of this clone. The sequenced CDR3 bases are TGTGCTAGTGGTTTGGGAGCAGGGGGCGGTAATTCACCC. Translated, it gives CASGLGAGGGNSP. From start to end, the CDR3 is CASGLGAGGGNSPLHF. V usage is TRBV12-5 and J usage is TRBJ1-6; 8 nucleotides align to TRBD1. From the germline J gene comes the end of the CDR3, since the read stops 3 residues before it. The CDR3 is 16 residues long. CDR1 is LGHNT, CDR2 FRNRAP, per germline. With 1 base clipped from V and 6 bases from J, the junction kept 5 bases outside the gene matches.

This clone has at least ten counts. The read terminates 3 residues ahead of where the CDR3 ends, so the germline J gene completes it. The chain joins TRBV2 to TRBJ2-1; 11 nucleotides align to TRBD2. Germline V lookup: CDR1 SNHLY, CDR2 FYNNEI. Losses at the gene ends were 6 bases for V and 8 bases for J; bases not matched to a gene: 3. CDR3 length equals 13 residues. CDR3 amino acids: CASRTSGVDEQFF. The CDR3 bases that were read are TGTGCCAGCAGGACTAGCGGGGTGGATGAG.

In this sample, this clone turned up many times. The sequenced fragment ends 3 residues before the CDR3 boundary, so the rest is inferred from the germline J gene. The chain couples TRBV19 to TRBJ2-7; D remains ambiguous. Trimming stripped 11 bases from V and 5 bases from J, with 22 bases between. CDR1 is LNHDA and CDR2 is SQIVND in the germline V gene (reference sequence). The CDR3 consists of 14 residues. The sequenced part of the CDR3 DNA is TGTGCCTCCTCGACTTTGGCCCGTATCAACGAG. Protein sequence: CASSTLARINE. Given in full, the CDR3 is CASSTLARINEQYF.

Ten or more counts support this clone. One end of the junction does not line up with germline, which may come from a read error. The DNA ends 3 residues before the CDR3 does, and the rest of the CDR3 is filled in from the germline J gene. The rearrangement joins TRBV7-3 to TRBJ2-1, with TRBD2 matching 9 bases. The CDR3 runs 15 residues. Germline V gene sequence: CDR1 SGHTA, CDR2 FQGTGA. Incomplete CDR3 DNA: TGTGCTAGCAGCTCCGGGACTAGCTCGGAAGATGAG. It is translated as CASSSGTSSEDE. The whole CDR3 sequence reads CASSSGTSSEDEQFF.

This clone appeared many times. The read ends 3 residues before the CDR3 terminus; that terminus is restored from the germline J gene. The chain carries TRBV19 and TRBJ2-3; a possible D gene is TRBD1 (5 bases). The V end was cut by 7 bases, the J end by 4 bases, with 21 bases between. Germline loops: CDR1 LNHDA, CDR2 SQIVND (reference sequence). The CDR3 consists of 16 residues. The CDR3 reads CASTPGPSGSADTQYF. The sequenced part of the CDR3 DNA is TGTGCCAGTACCCCAGGGCCCTCCGGGTCAGCAGATACG.

This clone was observed many times. The CDR3 extends 3 residues past the end of the read, so its final part is completed from the germline J gene. The rearrangement links TRBV5-1 to TRBJ2-1; D not certain. This CDR3 is built from 12 residues. Germline-derived CDR1 and CDR2 are SGHRS and YFSETQ. The V and J ends lost 6 bases and 5 bases respectively, with 9 bases between them. Incomplete CDR3 DNA: TGCGCCAGCAAGCAAAACGACAATGAG. It encodes CASKQNDNE. The full-length CDR3 reads as CASKQNDNEQFF.

This clone was found many times. The read gets to within 3 residues of the CDR3 end, and the germline J gene fills in the rest. This chain links TRBV12-5 with TRBJ2-1; D is uncertain. The germline gives CDR1 LGHNT, CDR2 FRNRAP. The V and J ends lost 0 bases and 5 bases respectively, with 17 bases between them. This CDR3 comprises 17 residues. Here the CDR3 reads CASGLVPLVVLNNEQFF. Incomplete CDR3 DNA: TGTGCTAGTGGTTTGGTCCCTTTAGTGGTCCTTAACAATGAG. Together with reference TRBV12-5 and TRBJ2-1, the CDR3 gives the full variable domain: DARVTQTPRHKVTEMGQEVTMRCQPILGHNTVFWYRQTMMQGLELLAYFRNRAPLDDSGMPKDRFSAEMPDATLATLKIQPSEPRDSAVYFCASGLVPLVVLNNEQFFGPGTRLTVL.

At least ten counts were recorded for this clone. The read stops 3 residues short of the end of the CDR3; the missing end is completed from the germline J gene. V usage is TRBV9 and J usage is TRBJ2-3; 9 bases line up with TRBD1. Germline CDR1 reads SGDLS; CDR2 reads YYNGEE. The CDR3 extends over 16 amino acids. Losses at the gene ends were 3 bases for V and 4 bases for J; bases not matched to a gene: 9. CDR3 sequence: CASSAPDRGGADTQYF. The CDR3 bases that were read are TGTGCCAGCAGCGCCCCGGACAGGGGAGGCGCAGATACG.

This clone came up many times. The missing CDR3 end, 3 residues past where the read stops, is filled in from the germline J gene. This sequence joins TRBV5-5 and TRBJ2-7, with a weak D call TRBD1 (6 bases). CDR1 SGHKS and CDR2 YYEKEE come from the germline V gene (reference sequence). This CDR3 contains 14 residues. Trimming left V 3 bases short and J 3 bases short, with 13 bases between. The CDR3: CASSSGYRVYEQYF. The covered CDR3 bases are TGTGCCAGCAGCTCAGGCTACAGGGTCTACGAG.

This clone was recorded many times. The read ends 3 residues shy of where the CDR3 ends; the end is completed using the germline J gene. The chain links TRBV7-8 to TRBJ2-5, with D perhaps TRBD1 (5 bases). V was trimmed by 5 bases and J by 3 bases, leaving 10 bases between them. CDR3 length: 13 amino acids. Germline V gene sequence: CDR1 SGHVS, CDR2 FQNEAQ. The CDR3 sequence is CASSPQGEETQYF. CDR3 DNA (partial): TGTGCCAGCAGCCCCCAAGGGGAAGAGACC.

This clone appeared many times. The missing CDR3 end, 3 residues past where the read stops, is filled in from the germline J gene. The chain uses TRBV5-1 and TRBJ2-1, with 9 nucleotides matching TRBD1. Losses at the gene ends were 0 bases for V and 5 bases for J; bases not matched to a gene: 3. The CDR3 is 15 amino acids. Germline values: CDR1 SGHRS, CDR2 YFSETQ. This chain's CDR3 is CASSLAGQGHNEQFF. The covered CDR3 bases are TGCGCCAGCAGCTTGGCGGGACAGGGCCACAATGAG.